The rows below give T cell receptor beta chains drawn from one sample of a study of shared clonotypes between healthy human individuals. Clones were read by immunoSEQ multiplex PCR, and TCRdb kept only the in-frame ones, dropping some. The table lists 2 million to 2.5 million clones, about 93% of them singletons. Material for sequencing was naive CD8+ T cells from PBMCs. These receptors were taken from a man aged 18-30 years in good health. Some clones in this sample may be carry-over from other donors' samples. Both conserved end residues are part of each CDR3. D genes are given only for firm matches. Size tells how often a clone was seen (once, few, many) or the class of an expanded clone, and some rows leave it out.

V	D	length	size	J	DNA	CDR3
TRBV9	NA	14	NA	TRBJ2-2	TGTGCCAGCAGCGTAGCGGGAGTCCTCGGGGAGCTGTTTTTT	CASSVAGVLGELFF
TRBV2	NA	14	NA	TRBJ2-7	TGTGCCAGCAGCCCCAGGGGCCGGCGGAACGAGCAGTACTTC	CASSPRGRRNEQYF
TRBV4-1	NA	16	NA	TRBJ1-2	TGCGCCAGCAGCCAAGAGCCGGGGGAGATGAACTATGGCTACACCTTC	CASSQEPGEMNYGYTF
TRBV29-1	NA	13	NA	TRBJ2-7	TGCAGCGGAACCGGGACAAACACCTACGAGCAGTACTTC	CSGTGTNTYEQYF
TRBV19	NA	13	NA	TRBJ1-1	TGTGCCACCGCGTACTTGGAGGAGACTGAAGCTTTCTTT	CATAYLEETEAFF
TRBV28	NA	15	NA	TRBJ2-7	TGTGCCAGCAGTTTTTTGCTAGCGCGACCGGGCGAGCAGTACTTC	CASSFLLARPGEQYF
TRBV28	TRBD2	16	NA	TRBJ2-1	TGTGCCAGCAGTCCACCCGGGACTAGCGGGTACAATGAGCAGTTCTTC	CASSPPGTSGYNEQFF
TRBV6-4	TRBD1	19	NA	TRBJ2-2	TGTGCCAGCAGTGACTTTCAAAATTCCGGGACAGGGGGCGTCGGGGAGCTGTTTTTT	CASSDFQNSGTGGVGELFF
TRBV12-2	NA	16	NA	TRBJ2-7	TGTGCAAGTCGCTTAGTGGGGGTATTTGGACCCTACGAGCAGTACTTC	CASRLVGVFGPYEQYF
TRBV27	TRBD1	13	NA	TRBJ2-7	TGTGCCAGCAGCGACAGGGGGTTCTACGAGCAGTACTTC	CASSDRGFYEQYF
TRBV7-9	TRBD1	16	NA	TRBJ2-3	TGTGCCAGCAGCTTTCAGGACAGGGCTAGCACAGATACGCAGTATTTT	CASSFQDRASTDTQYF
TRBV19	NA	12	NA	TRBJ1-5	TGTGCCAGTAGTACATTTCCTCAGCCCCAGCATTTT	CASSTFPQPQHF
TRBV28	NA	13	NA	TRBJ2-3	TGTGCCAGCAGTTCTAACGAGCGGGATACGCAGTATTTT	CASSSNERDTQYF
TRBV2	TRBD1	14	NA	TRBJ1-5	TGTGCCAGCTTGGACAGGGGGGTTGGTCAGCCCCAGCATTTT	CASLDRGVGQPQHF
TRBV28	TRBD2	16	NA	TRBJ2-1	TGTGCCAGCAGTTTAGCACGGCGGGGAGGGAATGGTGAGCAGTTCTTC	CASSLARRGGNGEQFF
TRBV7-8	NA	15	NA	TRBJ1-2	TGTGCCAGCAGCTTCGGAGGGAATATCGGCTATGGCTACACCTTC	CASSFGGNIGYGYTF
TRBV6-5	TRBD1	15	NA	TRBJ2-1	TGTGCCAGCCGTTATAACAGGGGGCATTTCGATGAGCAGTTCTTC	CASRYNRGHFDEQFF
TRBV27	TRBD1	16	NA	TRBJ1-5	TGTGCCAGCAGTCCTTCAGGGGGCGCGAGCAATCAGCCCCAGCATTTT	CASSPSGGASNQPQHF
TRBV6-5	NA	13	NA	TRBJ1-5	TGTGCCAGCAGTTACGGGGGAGGTCAGCCCCAGCATTTT	CASSYGGGQPQHF
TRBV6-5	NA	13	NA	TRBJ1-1	TGTGCCAGCAGTTACGGGGCAGGGACTGAAGCTTTCTTT	CASSYGAGTEAFF
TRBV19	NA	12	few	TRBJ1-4	TGTGCCAGTAGTGCAGGGGATGAAAAACTGTTTTTT	CASSAGDEKLFF
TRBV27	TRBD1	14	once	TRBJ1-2	TGTGCCAGCAGTCAGCCGGGACAGGGGGTCGGCTACACCTTC	CASSQPGQGVGYTF
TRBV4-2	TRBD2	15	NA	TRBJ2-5	TGTGCCAGCAGCCAAGTCAGCGGGAGGGGAGAGACCCAGTACTTC	CASSQVSGRGETQYF
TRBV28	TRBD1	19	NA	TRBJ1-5	TGTGCCAGCAGTTCGCTACAGGGGGCGAGGCGTTGGAGCAATCAGCCCCAGCATTTT	CASSSLQGARRWSNQPQHF
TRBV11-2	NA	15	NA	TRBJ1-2	TGTGCCAGCAGCTCTACTACAGGAAACCCCTATGGCTACACCTTC	CASSSTTGNPYGYTF
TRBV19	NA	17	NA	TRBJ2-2	TGTGCCAGTAGTATCTTTGGCCTAGCCTCGAACACCGGGGAGCTGTTTTTT	CASSIFGLASNTGELFF
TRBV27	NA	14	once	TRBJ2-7	TGTGCCAGCAGCTTAAGGGGTAACACCTACGAGCAGTACTTC	CASSLRGNTYEQYF
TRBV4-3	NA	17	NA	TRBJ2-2	TGCGCCAGCAGCCAAGGTCCGGGACAACAGAACACCGGGGAGCTGTTTTTT	CASSQGPGQQNTGELFF
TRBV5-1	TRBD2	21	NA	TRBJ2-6	TGCGCCAGCAGCTTGGAGGATCCGGGACTAGCGGTGAACTCTGGGGCCAACGTCCTGACTTTC	CASSLEDPGLAVNSGANVLTF
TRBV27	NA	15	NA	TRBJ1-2	TGTGCCAGCAGTTTATCGGCGAGTCTTAACTATGGCTACACCTTC	CASSLSASLNYGYTF
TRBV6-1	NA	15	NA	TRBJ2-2	TGTGCCAGCAGTCCGGGACGGTGGAACACCGGGGAGCTGTTTTTT	CASSPGRWNTGELFF
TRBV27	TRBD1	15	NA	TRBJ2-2	TGTGCCAGCAGCCCTACCAGACAGGGGAGGGGGGAGCTGTTTTTT	CASSPTRQGRGELFF
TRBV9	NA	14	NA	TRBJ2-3	TGTGCCAGCAGCGGAGGATTTCCAGGAGATACGCAGTATTTT	CASSGGFPGDTQYF
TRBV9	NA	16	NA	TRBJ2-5	TGTGCCAGCAGCGGAGCCTGGGACGAGTTGAGAGAGACCCAGTACTTC	CASSGAWDELRETQYF
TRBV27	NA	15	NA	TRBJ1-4	TGTGCCAGCACCTCCGCGGGGGTAACTAATGAAAAACTGTTTTTT	CASTSAGVTNEKLFF
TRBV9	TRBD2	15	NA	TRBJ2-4	TGTGCCAGCAGCGTCACTAGCGGTAATAGAAACATTCAGTACTTC	CASSVTSGNRNIQYF
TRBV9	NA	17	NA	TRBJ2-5	TGTGCCAGCAGCTTAACATCGGGGCGAGAATTCCAAGAGACCCAGTACTTC	CASSLTSGREFQETQYF
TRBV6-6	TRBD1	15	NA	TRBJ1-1	TGTGCCAGCAGTTTTGTCAGGGGGCCCAGCACTGAAGCTTTCTTT	CASSFVRGPSTEAFF
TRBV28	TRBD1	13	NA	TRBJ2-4	TGTGCCAGCAGTTTAGGGACAGGGGTAATTCAGTACTTC	CASSLGTGVIQYF
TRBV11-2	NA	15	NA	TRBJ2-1	TGTGCCAGCAGCTTAGATCTAGGTAGTGCTGATGAGCAGTTCTTC	CASSLDLGSADEQFF
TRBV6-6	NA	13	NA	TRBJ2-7	TGTGCCAGCAGTTCCTCGGGACTGGGCGAGCAGTACTTC	CASSSSGLGEQYF
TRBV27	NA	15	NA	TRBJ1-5	TGTGCCAGCAGTTTAGCAGTCCATCCGGGTCAGCCCCAGCATTTT	CASSLAVHPGQPQHF
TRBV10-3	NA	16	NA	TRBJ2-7	TGTGCCATCAGTGAGTCGCATATGGACGTATCCTACGAGCAGTACTTC	CAISESHMDVSYEQYF
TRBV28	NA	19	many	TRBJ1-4	TGTGCCAGCAGTTTAGGGGTGGGGGCGTCTCTGGAAACTAATGAAAAACTGTTTTTT	CASSLGVGASLETNEKLFF
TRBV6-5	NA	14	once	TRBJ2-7	TGTGCCAGCAGTCCAGGGCCGGAGGGCTACGAGCAGTACTTC	CASSPGPEGYEQYF
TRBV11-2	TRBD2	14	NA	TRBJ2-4	TGTGCCAGCAGCCGGCGGGGGAACAAAAACATTCAGTACTTC	CASSRRGNKNIQYF
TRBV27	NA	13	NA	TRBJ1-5	TGTGCCAGCAGTTTATCGGGTCCTCAGCCCCAGCATTTT	CASSLSGPQPQHF
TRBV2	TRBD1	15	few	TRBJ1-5	TGTGCCAGTCAACCGGGGACAGAAAACAATCAGCCCCAGCATTTT	CASQPGTENNQPQHF